The rows below give T cell receptor beta chains drawn from one sample of a study of blood T cells in healthy people across ages. TCRdb fed the 5' RACE reads into MiXCR, producing one record per CDR3 protein. The profile shows under 1,100,000 distinct CDR3 sequences, 20% to 25% of them singletons. The same data also went into a second study, on T cells of mothers and their children.

Specimen: blood. The receptor set was obtained from a girl under 10 years old in good health. Each CDR3 is given without its conserved first and last residue.

TRBV10-3 | AISVAGEGQNIQY
TRBV20-1 | SASRSGRATYNEQF
TRBV29-1 | SVDAGANVLT
TRBV21-1 | ASSKRDTSYAEAF
TRBV20-1 | SANRETQY
TRBV7-2 | ASSLEVFTEAF
TRBV9 | ASSVVRTGGAEAF
TRBV3-1 | ASSQIAGGDEQY
TRBV7-9 | ASSFRNTEAF
TRBV15 | ATSRGRNEKLF
TRBV20-1 | SLEGGSETQY
TRBV12-3/TRBV12-4 | ASSRAGTNEKLF
TRBV4-1 | ASSLYEGAIGNTIY
TRBV20-1 | SGKGQFDNEQF
TRBV20-1 | SARDLRGYGEAF
TRBV12-3/TRBV12-4 | ASRDRERETQY
TRBV7-3 | ASSAGRASYEQY
TRBV20-1 | SASSVGTGGTQY
TRBV7-9 | ASSVDRTEAF
TRBV28 | ASQPPTGIHWEQY
TRBV7-9 | ASSPSRVAENTGELF
TRBV14 | ASSPSGLPGQLLTGELF
TRBV7-3 | ASSPQNGHEQY
TRBV9 | ASSNGPSTQY
TRBV6-2/TRBV6-3 | ASAFLPGQEYSNQPQH
TRBV6-5 | ASSYTGTGSYNEQF
TRBV10-3 | AISGELSGNTIY
TRBV2 | ASSEFGQQETQY
TRBV4-2 | ASRQILAGGPADTQY
TRBV14 | ASSPYRSPKNIQY
TRBV4-1 | ASSPLGGGSSYEQY
TRBV2 | VSKSLDTAGNTIY
TRBV29-1 | SVSTDRATRVQETQY
TRBV7-2 | ASSLDTIGTDTQY
TRBV27 | ASTDRTGEAF
TRBV9 | ASRPTGANTGELF
TRBV10-3 | AISDLSGGYNEQF
TRBV29-1 | SVRRLFNTGELF
TRBV7-2 | ASRVGWGTTEAF
TRBV27 | ASSPRTGFGETQY
TRBV4-1 | ASSPGADNEQF
TRBV12-3/TRBV12-4 | ASNQPGLAIDEQF
TRBV5-1 | ASSRKPGGFVETQY
TRBV7-9 | ASSFPQPSNSPLH
TRBV7-3 | ASSLSGDTEAF
TRBV7-2 | ASSAQVSSYNEQF
TRBV9 | ASSVEGRAQETQY
TRBV7-3 | ASSLLVSGEQF
TRBV5-5 | ASSLAGFEAF
TRBV6-2/TRBV6-3 | ASSLTLGAGTEQF
TRBV4-3 | ASSQEGQETQY